This T cell receptor beta chain was found in a study of blood T cell repertoires in COVID-19. The wider study: Italy, Spain and the United States were the sources of the convalescent and acute COVID-19 samples. T cells, B-cell-depleted T cells, or PBMCs provided the cDNA or gDNA that served as material.

Per the original methods: How many nucleated cells were present was estimated from reference gene primer amplification. Assay: immunoSEQ multiplex PCR; the TCRdb copy retains only in-frame clones and omits some. V, J and clone size reflect that table, while D and trimming were determined from the DNA. Of about 55,000 clones in the sample, roughly 85% were seen once. The germline V gene has CDR1 SGHTA and CDR2 FQGNSA. The CDR3 is 14 amino acids. Unmatched junction bases numbered 2, after V lost 1 base and J lost 4 bases. The clonotype originates from a human donor in a cohort sampled during active COVID-19. Source material: peripheral blood. The chain joins TRBV7-2 to TRBJ2-5, with 8 nucleotides matching TRBD2. CDR3 sequence reads: CASSLGAGAETQYF. The CDR3 DNA sequence: TGTGCCAGCAGCTTAGGAGCGGGAGCAGAGACCCAGTACTTC.